The T cell receptor beta chain described here comes from a study of vaccination and CD4 T cells after COVID-19. Overall study: The cells in question were stimulated using overlapping spike peptides derived from SARS-CoV-2, HCoV-NL63, HCoV-OC43 and HCoV-229E.

The Oncomine TCR Beta short-read assay was applied to DNA of cultured CD4+ T cells. Extraction of genomic DNA was performed on cultured CD4+ T cells. Via MiXCR, TCRdb re-called the PCR reads, giving one row per CDR3 protein. This table holds about 14,000 distinct CDR3 sequences, under 50% found once. The CDR3 runs to 14 residues. Between the trimmed V and J ends, which lost 4 bases and 6 bases, there was a span of 11 bases. Germline loops: CDR1 SGDLS, CDR2 YYNGEE. In the case of this clonotype: Its specificity is unknown.

Stated treatment: approximately 9-day PBMC culture with coronavirus spike peptide pools or control peptides (ViraFEST assay). Days 3 and 7 were when half the medium was replaced with fresh IL-2 medium. Negative selection was the method that isolated CD4+ T cells after around 9 days of culture. V is TRBV9 and J is TRBJ1-6; D is unclear. This receptor was obtained from a human donor who had recovered from COVID-19. Sequencing was carried out using CD4+ T cells from blood, cultured in vitro. In DNA, the CDR3 is TGTGCCAGCAGCCTCGAACCCTTTAATTCACCCCTCCACTTT. Amino acids: CASSLEPFNSPLHF.